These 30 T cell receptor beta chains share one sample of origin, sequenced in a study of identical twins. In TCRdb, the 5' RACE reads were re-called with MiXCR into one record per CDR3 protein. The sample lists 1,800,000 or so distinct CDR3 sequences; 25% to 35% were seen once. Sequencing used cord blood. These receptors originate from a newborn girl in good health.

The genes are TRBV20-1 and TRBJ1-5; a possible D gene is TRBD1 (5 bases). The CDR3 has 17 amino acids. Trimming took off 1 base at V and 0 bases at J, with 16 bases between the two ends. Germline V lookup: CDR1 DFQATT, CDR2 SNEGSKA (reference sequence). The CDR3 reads CSARGGGGRLSNQPQHF. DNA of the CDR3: TGCAGTGCTAGAGGGGGCGGGGGTCGTCTTAGCAATCAGCCCCAGCATTTT.

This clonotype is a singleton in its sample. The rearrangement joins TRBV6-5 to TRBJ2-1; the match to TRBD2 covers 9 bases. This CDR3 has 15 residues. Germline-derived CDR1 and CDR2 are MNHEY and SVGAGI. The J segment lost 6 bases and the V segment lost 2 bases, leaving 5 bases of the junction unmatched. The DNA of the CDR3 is TGTGCCAGCAGTTACCTAGCGGGATCCCCCAATGAGCAGTTCTTC. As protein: CASSYLAGSPNEQFF.

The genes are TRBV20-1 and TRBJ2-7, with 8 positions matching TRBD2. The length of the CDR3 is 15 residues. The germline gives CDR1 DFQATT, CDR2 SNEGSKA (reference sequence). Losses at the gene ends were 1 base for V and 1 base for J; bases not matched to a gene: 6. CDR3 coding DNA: TGCAGTGCTAGAGCCCGACTAGCGCGGTCCTACGAGCAGTACTTC. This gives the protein CSARARLARSYEQYF.

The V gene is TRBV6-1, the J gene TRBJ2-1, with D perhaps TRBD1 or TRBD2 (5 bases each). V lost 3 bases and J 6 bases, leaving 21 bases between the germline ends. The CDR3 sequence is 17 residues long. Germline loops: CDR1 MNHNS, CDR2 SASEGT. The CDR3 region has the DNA TGTGCCAGCAGTGACGGGGCTAGGCTCCTCTTGTTCAATGAGCAGTTCTTC. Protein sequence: CASSDGARLLLFNEQFF.

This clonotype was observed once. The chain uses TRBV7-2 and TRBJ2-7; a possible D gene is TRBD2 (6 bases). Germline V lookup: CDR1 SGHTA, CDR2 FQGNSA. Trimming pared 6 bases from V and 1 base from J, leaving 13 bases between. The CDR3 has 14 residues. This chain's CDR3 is CASRDAGLSYEQYF. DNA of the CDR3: TGTGCCAGCAGGGATGCGGGGTTATCCTACGAGCAGTACTTC.

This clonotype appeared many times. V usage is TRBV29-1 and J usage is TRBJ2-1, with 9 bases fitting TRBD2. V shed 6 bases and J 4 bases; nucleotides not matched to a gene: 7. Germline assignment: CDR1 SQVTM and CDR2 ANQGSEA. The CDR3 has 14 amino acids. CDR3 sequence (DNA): TGCAGCGTCCCAGGACTAGCGTCATACAATGAGCAGTTCTTC. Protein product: CSVPGLASYNEQFF.

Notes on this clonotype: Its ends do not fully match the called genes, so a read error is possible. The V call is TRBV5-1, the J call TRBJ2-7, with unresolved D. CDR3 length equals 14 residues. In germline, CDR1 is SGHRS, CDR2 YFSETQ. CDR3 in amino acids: CACSSDGVSNEQYF. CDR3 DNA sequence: TGCGCCTGCAGCTCGGACGGAGTCTCTAACGAGCAGTACTTC.

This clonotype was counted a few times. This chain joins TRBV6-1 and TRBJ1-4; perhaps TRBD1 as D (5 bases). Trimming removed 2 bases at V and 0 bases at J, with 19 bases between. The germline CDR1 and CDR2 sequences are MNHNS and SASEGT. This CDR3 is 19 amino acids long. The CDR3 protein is CASSETPVGGTATNEKLFF. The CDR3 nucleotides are TGTGCCAGCAGTGAAACCCCGGTGGGGGGGACTGCAACTAATGAAAAACTGTTTTTT.

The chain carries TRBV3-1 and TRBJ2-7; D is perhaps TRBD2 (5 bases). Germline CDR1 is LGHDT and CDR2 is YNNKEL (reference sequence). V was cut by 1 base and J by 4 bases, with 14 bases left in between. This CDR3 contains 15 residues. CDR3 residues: CASSQGGAYQYEQYF. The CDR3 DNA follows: TGTGCCAGCAGCCAAGGGGGAGCTTACCAATACGAGCAGTACTTC.

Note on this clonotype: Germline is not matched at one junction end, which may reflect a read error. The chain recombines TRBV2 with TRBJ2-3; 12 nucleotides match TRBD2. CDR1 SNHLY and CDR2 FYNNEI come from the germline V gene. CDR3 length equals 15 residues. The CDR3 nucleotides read TGTGCCGGCAGTGGACTAGCGGGGATCACAGATACGCAGTATTTT. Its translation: CAGSGLAGITDTQYF.

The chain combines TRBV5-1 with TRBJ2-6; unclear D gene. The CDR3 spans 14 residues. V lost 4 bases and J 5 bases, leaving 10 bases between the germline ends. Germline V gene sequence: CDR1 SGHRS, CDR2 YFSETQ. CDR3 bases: TGCGCCAGCAGCGAGGATGCGCGGGCCAACGTCCTGACTTTC. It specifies CASSEDARANVLTF. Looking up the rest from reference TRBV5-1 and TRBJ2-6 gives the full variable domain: KAGVTQTPRYLIKTRGQQVTLSCSPISGHRSVSWYQQTPGQGLQFLFEYFSETQRNKGNFPGRFSGRQFSNSRSEMNVSTLELGDSALYLCASSEDARANVLTFGAGSRLTVL.

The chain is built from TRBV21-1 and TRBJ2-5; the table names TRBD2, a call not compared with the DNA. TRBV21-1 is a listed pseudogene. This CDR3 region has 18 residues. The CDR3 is CASSSRQKVAGETETQYF. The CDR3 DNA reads TGTGCCAGCAGCAGTAGGCAGAAGGTAGCGGGGGAAACGGAGACCCAGTACTTC.

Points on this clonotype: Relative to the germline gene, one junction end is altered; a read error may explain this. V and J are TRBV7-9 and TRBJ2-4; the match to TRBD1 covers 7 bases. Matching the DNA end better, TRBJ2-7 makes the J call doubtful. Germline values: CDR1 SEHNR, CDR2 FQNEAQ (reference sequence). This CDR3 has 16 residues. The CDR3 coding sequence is TGTACCAGCAGCTTAGGGAATGGGGACAGCTACTACGAGCAGTACTTC. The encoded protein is CTSSLGNGDSYYEQYF.

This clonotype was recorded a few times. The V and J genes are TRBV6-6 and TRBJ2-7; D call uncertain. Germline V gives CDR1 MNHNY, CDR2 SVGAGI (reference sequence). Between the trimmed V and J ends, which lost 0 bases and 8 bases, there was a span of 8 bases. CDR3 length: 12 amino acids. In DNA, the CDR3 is TGTGCCAGCAGTTACTCCTCCGACCAGCAGTACTTC. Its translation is CASSYSSDQQYF.

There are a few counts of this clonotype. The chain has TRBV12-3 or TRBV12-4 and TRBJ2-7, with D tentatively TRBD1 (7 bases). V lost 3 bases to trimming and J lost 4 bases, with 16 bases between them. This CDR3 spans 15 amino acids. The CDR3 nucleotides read TGTGCCAGCAGTTTCTCCCCCCAGGGGGGATACGAGCAGTACTTC. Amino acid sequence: CASSFSPQGGYEQYF.

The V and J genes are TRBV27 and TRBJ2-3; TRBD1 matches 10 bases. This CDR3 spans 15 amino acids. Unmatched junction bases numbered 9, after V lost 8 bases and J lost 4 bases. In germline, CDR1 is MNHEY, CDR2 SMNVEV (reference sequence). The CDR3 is CASYTRQGAADTQYF. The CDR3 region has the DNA TGTGCCAGCTATACCCGACAGGGGGCCGCAGATACGCAGTATTTT.

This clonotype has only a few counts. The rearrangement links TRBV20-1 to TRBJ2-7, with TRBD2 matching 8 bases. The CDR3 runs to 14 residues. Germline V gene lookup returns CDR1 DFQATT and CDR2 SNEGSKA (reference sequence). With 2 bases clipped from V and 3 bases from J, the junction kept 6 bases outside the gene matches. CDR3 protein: CSARLAGGIYEQYF. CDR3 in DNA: TGCAGTGCTAGACTAGCGGGCGGGATCTACGAGCAGTACTTC.

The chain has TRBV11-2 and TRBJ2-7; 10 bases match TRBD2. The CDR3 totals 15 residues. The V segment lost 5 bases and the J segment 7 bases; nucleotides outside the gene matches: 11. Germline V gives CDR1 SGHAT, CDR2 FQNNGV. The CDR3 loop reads CASSRPSGRWHEQYF. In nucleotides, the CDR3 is TGTGCCAGCAGCCGCCCTAGCGGGAGATGGCATGAGCAGTACTTC.

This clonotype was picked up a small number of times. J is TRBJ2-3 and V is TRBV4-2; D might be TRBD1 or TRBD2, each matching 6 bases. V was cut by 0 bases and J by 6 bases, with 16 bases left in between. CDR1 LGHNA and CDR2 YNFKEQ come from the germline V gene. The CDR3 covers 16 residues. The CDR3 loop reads CASSQDRGLGGDTQYF. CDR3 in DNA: TGTGCCAGCAGCCAAGATCGGGGGCTAGGCGGGGATACGCAGTATTTT.

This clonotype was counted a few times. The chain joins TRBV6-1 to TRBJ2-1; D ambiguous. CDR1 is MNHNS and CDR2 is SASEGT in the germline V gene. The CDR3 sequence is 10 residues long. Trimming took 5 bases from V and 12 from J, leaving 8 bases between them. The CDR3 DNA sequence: TGTGCCAGCAGTTCGATAGGGCAGTTCTTC. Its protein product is CASSSIGQFF.

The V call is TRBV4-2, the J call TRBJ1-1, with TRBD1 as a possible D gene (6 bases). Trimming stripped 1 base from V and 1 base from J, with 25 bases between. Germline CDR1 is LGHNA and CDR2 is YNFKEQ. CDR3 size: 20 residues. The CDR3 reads CASSQVSRGYRVRWNTEAFF. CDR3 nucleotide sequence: TGTGCCAGCAGCCAAGTGAGTAGGGGATACAGGGTGCGGTGGAACACTGAAGCTTTCTTT.

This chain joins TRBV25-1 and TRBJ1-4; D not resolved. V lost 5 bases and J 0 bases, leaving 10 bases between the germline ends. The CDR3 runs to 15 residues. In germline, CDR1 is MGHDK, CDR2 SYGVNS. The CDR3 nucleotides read TGTGCCAGCAGTTTCCTCGGGACAACTAATGAAAAACTGTTTTTT. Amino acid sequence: CASSFLGTTNEKLFF.

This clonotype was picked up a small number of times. The DNA of the CDR3 is TGTGCCAGCAGTTACGGCACGATGAACACTGAAGCTTTCTTT. Its protein product is CASSYGTMNTEAFF. The chain is built from TRBV6-6 and TRBJ1-1; D is unresolved. In germline, CDR1 is MNHNY, CDR2 SVGAGI (reference sequence). The CDR3 loop spans 14 amino acids. Trimming stripped 2 bases from V and 0 bases from J, with 7 bases between.

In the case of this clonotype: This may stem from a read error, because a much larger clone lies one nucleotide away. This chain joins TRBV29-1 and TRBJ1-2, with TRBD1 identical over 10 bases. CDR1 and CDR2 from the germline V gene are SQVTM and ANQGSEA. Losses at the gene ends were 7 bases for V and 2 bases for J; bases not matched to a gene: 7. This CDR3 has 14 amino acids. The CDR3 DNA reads TGCAGCGCTGATCGGACAGGGGGGAACTATGGCTACACCTTC. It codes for CSADRTGGNYGYTF.

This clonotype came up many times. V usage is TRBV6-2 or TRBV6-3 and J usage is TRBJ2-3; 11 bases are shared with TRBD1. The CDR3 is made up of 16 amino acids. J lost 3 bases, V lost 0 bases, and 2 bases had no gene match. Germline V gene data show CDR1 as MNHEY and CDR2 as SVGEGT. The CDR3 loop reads CASSYSGTGGTDTQYF. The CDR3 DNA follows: TGTGCCAGCAGTTACTCCGGGACAGGGGGAACAGATACGCAGTATTTT.

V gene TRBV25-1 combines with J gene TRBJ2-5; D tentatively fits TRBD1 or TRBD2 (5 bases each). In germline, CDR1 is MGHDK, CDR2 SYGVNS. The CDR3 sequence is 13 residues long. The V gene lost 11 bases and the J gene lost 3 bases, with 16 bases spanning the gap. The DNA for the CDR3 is TGTGCCGCCAGGGCCTTCGGGGAAGAGACCCAGTACTTC. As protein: CAARAFGEETQYF.

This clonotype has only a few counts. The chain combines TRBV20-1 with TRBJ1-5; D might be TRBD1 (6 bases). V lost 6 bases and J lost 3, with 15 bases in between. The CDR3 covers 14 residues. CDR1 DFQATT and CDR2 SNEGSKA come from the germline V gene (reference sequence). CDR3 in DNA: TGCAGTGCCAAACGCGGACAGTCCAATCAGCCCCAGCATTTT. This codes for CSAKRGQSNQPQHF.

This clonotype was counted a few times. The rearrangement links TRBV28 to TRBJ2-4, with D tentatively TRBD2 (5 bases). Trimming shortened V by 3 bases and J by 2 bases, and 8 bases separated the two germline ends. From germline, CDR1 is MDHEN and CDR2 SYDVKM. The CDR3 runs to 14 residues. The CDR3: CASSFRGTKNIQYF. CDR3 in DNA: TGTGCCAGCAGTTTTCGGGGAACCAAAAACATTCAGTACTTC. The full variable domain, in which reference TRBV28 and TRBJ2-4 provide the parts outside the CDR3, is DVKVTQSSRYLVKRTGEKVFLECVQDMDHENMFWYRQDPGLGLRLIYFSYDVKMKEKGDIPEGYSVSREKKERFSLILESASTNQTSMYLCASSFRGTKNIQYFGAGTRLSVL.

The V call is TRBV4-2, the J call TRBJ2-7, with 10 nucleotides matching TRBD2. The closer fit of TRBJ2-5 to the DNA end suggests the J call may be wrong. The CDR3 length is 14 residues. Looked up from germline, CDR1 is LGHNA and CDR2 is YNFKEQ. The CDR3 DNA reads TGTGCCAGCAGCCGGGGTAGCGGGAGGGAGACCCAGTACTTC. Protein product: CASSRGSGRETQYF.

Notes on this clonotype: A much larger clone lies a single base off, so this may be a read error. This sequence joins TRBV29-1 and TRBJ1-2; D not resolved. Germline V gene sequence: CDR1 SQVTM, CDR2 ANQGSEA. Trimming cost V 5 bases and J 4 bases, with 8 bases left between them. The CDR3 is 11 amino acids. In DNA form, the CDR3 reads TGCAGCGTTCGCCCTTCCTATGGCTACACCTTC. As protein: CSVRPSYGYTF.